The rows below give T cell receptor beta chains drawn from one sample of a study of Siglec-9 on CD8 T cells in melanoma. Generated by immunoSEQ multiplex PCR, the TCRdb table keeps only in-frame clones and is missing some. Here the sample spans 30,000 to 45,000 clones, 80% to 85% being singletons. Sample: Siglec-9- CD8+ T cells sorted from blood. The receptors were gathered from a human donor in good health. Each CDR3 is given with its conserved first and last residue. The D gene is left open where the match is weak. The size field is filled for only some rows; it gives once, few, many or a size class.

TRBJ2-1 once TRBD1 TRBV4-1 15 TGCGCCAGCAGCCAGGGACAGGGAGATTACAATGAGCAGTTCTTC CASSQGQGDYNEQFF
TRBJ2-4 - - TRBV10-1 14 TGCGCCAGCAGTGACCCGGTAGCCAAAAACATTCAGTACTTC CASSDPVAKNIQYF
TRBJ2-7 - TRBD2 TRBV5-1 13 TGCGCCAGCAGGGCTAGCGGGAGCTACGAGCAGTACTTC CASRASGSYEQYF
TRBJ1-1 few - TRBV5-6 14 TGTGCCAGCAGCTCCTTAATCAGGGTGACTGAAGCTTTCTTT CASSSLIRVTEAFF
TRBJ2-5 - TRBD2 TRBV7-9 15 TGTGCCAGCAGCTCGCCGGGACTAGCGGGGGTGGGCCAGTACTTC CASSSPGLAGVGQYF
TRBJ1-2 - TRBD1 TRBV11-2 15 TGTGCCAGCAGCTTATCAGGACAGGACTTAAATGGCTACACCTTC CASSLSGQDLNGYTF
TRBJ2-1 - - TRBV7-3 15 TGTGCCAGCAGCCCCGAGGAACAGGTGATCGGTGAGCAGTTCTTC CASSPEEQVIGEQFF
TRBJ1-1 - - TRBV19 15 TGTGCCAGTAGTTTTAGGACGACGGATGGCACTGAAGCTTTCTTT CASSFRTTDGTEAFF
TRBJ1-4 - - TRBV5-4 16 TGTGCCAGCAGCGCGGGTCCCATAGATACAAATGAAAAACTGTTTTTT CASSAGPIDTNEKLFF
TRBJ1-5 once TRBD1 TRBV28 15 TGTGCCAGCAGTTTTTCTTCGGACAGGACTCAGCCCCAGCATTTT CASSFSSDRTQPQHF
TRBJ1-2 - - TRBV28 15 TGTGCCAGCCCACCCGGGGGACCCCTTTTCTATGGCTACACCTTC CASPPGGPLFYGYTF
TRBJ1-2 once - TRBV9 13 TGTGCCAGCAGCGCAGGGGACTCCTATGGCTACACCTTC CASSAGDSYGYTF
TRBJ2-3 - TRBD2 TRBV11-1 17 TGTGCCAGCAGCCCCCGACTAGCGGGGTTTGGCACAGATACGCAGTATTTT CASSPRLAGFGTDTQYF
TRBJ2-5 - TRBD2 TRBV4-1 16 TGCGCCAGCAGCCAAGATCCAGCGGGGGTCGTAAAGACCCAGTACTTC CASSQDPAGVVKTQYF
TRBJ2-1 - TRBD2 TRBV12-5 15 TGTGCTAGTGGCCTTCTAGCGGGGGGGAACAATGAGCAGTTCTTC CASGLLAGGNNEQFF
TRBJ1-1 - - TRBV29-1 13 TGCAGCGTTGGGGCAGGGAGGCACACTGAAGCTTTCTTT CSVGAGRHTEAFF
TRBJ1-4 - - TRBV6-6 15 TGTGCCAGCACCGGCGCTTCAGCAACTAATGAAAAACTGTTTTTT CASTGASATNEKLFF
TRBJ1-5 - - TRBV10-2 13 TGCGCCAGCAGTGAATTTGGTCATCAGCCCCAGCATTTT CASSEFGHQPQHF
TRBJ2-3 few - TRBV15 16 TGTGCCACCAGCAGGGAGGGGACAGTCGACACAGATACGCAGTATTTT CATSREGTVDTDTQYF